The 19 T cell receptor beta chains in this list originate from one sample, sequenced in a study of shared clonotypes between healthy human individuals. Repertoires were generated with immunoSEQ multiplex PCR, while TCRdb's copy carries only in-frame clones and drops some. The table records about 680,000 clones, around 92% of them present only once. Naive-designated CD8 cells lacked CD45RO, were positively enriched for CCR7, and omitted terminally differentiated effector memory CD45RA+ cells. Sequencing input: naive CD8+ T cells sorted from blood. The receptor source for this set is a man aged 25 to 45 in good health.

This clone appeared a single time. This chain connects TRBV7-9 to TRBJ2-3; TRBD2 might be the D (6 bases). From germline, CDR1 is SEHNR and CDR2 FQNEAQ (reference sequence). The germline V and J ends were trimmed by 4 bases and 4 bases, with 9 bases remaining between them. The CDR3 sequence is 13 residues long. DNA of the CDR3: TGTGCCAGCAGCTCTCCGGGGGCAGATACGCAGTATTTT. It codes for CASSSPGADTQYF.

The CDR3 reads CASSAFQGAPEKLFF. DNA of the CDR3: TGTGCCAGCAGTGCCTTTCAGGGGGCGCCTGAAAAACTGTTTTTT. This chain connects TRBV6-1 to TRBJ1-4; 8 nucleotides match TRBD1. This CDR3 contains 15 residues. Germline assignment: CDR1 MNHNS and CDR2 SASEGT. The junction had 8 bases not matched to a gene; V was cut back by 4 bases and J by 7 bases.

The CDR3 here is CASSVEGQAPYEQYF. The CDR3 DNA sequence: TGTGCCAGCAGCGTAGAAGGGCAGGCCCCCTACGAGCAGTACTTC. This sequence joins TRBV9 and TRBJ2-7; D not resolved. The CDR3 runs to 15 residues. Per the germline V gene, CDR1 is SGDLS and CDR2 is YYNGEE. With 0 bases removed from V and 2 bases from J, the gap between germline ends came to 12 bases.

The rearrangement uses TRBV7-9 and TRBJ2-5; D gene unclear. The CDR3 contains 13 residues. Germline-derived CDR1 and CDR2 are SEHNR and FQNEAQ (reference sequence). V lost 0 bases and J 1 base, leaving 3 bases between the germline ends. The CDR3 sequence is CASSLALQETQYF. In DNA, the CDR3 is TGTGCCAGCAGCTTAGCTCTCCAAGAGACCCAGTACTTC.

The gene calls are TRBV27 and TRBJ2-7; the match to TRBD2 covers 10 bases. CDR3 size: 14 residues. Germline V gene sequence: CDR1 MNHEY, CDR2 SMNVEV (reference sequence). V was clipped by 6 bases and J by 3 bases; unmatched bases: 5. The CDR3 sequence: CASRLLAGLYEQYF. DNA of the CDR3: TGTGCCAGCAGACTACTAGCGGGACTCTACGAGCAGTACTTC.

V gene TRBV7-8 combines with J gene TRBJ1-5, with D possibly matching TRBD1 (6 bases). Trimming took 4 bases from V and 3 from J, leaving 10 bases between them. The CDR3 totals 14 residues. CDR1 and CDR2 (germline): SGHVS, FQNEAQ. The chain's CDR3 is CASSSTGNNQPQHF. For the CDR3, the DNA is TGTGCCAGCAGCTCGACAGGAAACAATCAGCCCCAGCATTTT. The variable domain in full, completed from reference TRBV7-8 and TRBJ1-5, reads GAGVSQSPRYKVAKRGQDVALRCDPISGHVSLFWYQQALGQGPEFLTYFQNEAQLDKSGLPSDRFFAERPEGSVSTLKIQRTQQEDSAVYLCASSSTGNNQPQHFGDGTRLSIL.

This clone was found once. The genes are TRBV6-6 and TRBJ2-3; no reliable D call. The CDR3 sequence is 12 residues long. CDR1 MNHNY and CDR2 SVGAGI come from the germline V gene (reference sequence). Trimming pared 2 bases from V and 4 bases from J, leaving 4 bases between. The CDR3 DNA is TGTGCCAGCAGTTACAGTCCAGATACGCAGTATTTT. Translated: CASSYSPDTQYF.

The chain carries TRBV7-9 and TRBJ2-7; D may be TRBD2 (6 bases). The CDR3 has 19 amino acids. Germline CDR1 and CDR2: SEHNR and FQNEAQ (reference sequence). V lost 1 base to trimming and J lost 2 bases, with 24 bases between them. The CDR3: CASSLVGVGREAPTYEQYF. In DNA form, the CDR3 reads TGTGCCAGCAGCTTAGTGGGGGTTGGCAGGGAGGCCCCCACCTACGAGCAGTACTTC.

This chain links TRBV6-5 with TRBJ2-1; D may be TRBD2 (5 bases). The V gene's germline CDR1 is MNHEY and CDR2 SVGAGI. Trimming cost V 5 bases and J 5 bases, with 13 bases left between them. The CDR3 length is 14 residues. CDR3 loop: CASSPSDGNNEQFF. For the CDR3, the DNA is TGTGCCAGCAGTCCAAGCGACGGGAACAATGAGCAGTTCTTC.

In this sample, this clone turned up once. CDR3: CASSLGGQGRQFF. The CDR3 DNA sequence: TGTGCCAGCAGCTTAGGTGGGCAGGGAAGGCAGTTCTTC. This rearrangement joins TRBV11-2 to TRBJ2-1, with a tentative D call TRBD1 (5 bases). There are 13 residues in the CDR3. Germline V lookup: CDR1 SGHAT, CDR2 FQNNGV. Between the trimmed V and J ends, which lost 1 base and 12 bases, there was a span of 13 bases.

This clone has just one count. CDR3 bases: TGTGCCTGGAGTAAAGCCGAGCTGTTTTTT. This translates into CAWSKAELFF. The rearrangement links TRBV30 to TRBJ2-2; D uncertain. The V and J ends lost 2 bases and 11 bases respectively, with 6 bases between them. The CDR3 has 10 amino acids. Germline loops: CDR1 GTSNPN, CDR2 SVGIG (reference sequence). Full variable domain (rest looked up from reference TRBV30 and TRBJ2-2): SQTIHQWPATLVQPVGSPLSLECTVEGTSNPNLYWYRQAAGRGLQLLFYSVGIGQISSEVPQNLSASRPQDRQFILSSKKLLLSDSGFYLCAWSKAELFFGEGSRLTVL.

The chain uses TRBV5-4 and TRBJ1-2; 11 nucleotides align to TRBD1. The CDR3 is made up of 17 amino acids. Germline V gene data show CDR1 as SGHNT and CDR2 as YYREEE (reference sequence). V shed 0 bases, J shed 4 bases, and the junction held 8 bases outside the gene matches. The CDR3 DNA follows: TGTGCCAGCAGCTTGGGGGACAGGGGGGAAGTTGGCTATGGCTACACCTTC. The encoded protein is CASSLGDRGEVGYGYTF. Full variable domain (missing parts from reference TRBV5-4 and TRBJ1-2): ETGVTQSPTHLIKTRGQQVTLRCSSQSGHNTVSWYQQALGQGPQFIFQYYREEENGRGNFPPRFSGLQFPNYSSELNVNALELDDSALYLCASSLGDRGEVGYGYTFGSGTRLTVV.

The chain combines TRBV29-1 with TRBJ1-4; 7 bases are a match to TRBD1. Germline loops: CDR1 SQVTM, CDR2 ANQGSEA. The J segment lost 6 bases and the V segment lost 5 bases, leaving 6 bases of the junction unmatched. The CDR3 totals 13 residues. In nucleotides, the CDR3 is TGCAGCGTTTACCAGGGGGGTGATGAAAAACTGTTTTTT. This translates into CSVYQGGDEKLFF.

CDR3 residues: CASSPTLYEQFF. The CDR3 DNA follows: TGTGCCAGCAGCCCCACCTTATATGAGCAGTTCTTC. This chain links TRBV11-2 with TRBJ2-1; no clear D gene. With 5 bases removed from V and 8 bases from J, the gap between germline ends came to 10 bases. There are 12 residues in the CDR3. Germline V CDR1 and CDR2: SGHAT, FQNNGV.

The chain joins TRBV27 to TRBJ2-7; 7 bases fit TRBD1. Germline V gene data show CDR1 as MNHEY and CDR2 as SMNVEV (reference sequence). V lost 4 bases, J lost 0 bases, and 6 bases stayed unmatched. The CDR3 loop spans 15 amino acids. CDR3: CASSSYRGNSYEQYF. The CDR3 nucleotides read TGTGCCAGCAGTTCCTACAGGGGAAACTCCTACGAGCAGTACTTC.

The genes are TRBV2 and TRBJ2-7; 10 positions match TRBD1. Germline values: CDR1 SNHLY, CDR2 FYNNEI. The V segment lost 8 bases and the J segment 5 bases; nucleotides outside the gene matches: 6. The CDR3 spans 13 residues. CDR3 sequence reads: CASGGQGLHEQYF. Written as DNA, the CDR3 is TGTGCCAGCGGGGGACAGGGGCTGCACGAGCAGTACTTC.

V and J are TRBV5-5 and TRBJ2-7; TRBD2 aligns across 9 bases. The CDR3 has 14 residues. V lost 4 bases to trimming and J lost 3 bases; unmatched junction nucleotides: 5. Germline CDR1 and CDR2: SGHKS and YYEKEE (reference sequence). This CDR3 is CASSGREGFYEQYF. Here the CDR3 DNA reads TGTGCCAGCAGCGGGCGGGAGGGCTTCTACGAGCAGTACTTC. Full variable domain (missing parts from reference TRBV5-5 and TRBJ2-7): DAGVTQSPTHLIKTRGQQVTLRCSPISGHKSVSWYQQVLGQGPQFIFQYYEKEERGRGNFPDRFSARQFPNYSSELNVNALLLGDSALYLCASSGREGFYEQYFGPGTRLTVT.

In nucleotides, the CDR3 is TGTGCCAGCAGTTTACCCCCTCGCGGGAGACACCACAATGAGCAGTTCTTC. It specifies CASSLPPRGRHHNEQFF. J is TRBJ2-1 and V is TRBV28, with 7 positions matching TRBD2. V shed 2 bases, J shed 5 bases, and the junction held 12 bases outside the gene matches. Germline V gene sequence: CDR1 MDHEN, CDR2 SYDVKM. The CDR3 consists of 17 residues.

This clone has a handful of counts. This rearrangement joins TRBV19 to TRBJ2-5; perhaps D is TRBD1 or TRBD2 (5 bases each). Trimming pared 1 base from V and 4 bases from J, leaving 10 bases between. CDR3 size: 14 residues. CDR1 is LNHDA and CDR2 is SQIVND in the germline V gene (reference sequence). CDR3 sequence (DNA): TGTGCCAGTAGTATAGGTACAGGAGGAGAGACCCAGTACTTC. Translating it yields CASSIGTGGETQYF.